Listed below are T cell receptor beta chains from one sample, sequenced in a study of blood T cell repertoires in COVID-19. Only in-frame clones appear in the TCRdb table, and some are missing; sequencing was by immunoSEQ multiplex PCR. The sample records fewer than 200,000 clones, around 82% being singletons. The sequenced sample consisted of peripheral blood. The receptors shown here come from a woman aged 35 to 49 with COVID-19, enrolled during active disease. CDR3s leave out the opening cysteine and the closing phenylalanine or tryptophan.

CDR3: ASSRSGNQETQY; length: 12; V: TRBV7-7; J: TRBJ2-5
CDR3: ASSKQDTNQPQH; length: 12; V: TRBV7-2; J: TRBJ1-5
CDR3: SVARVNIQY; length: 9; V: TRBV29-1; J: TRBJ2-4
CDR3: ASSAGTDTQY; length: 10; V: TRBV10-1; J: TRBJ2-3
CDR3: ASSDLPLTGELF; length: 12; V: TRBV10-1; J: TRBJ2-2
CDR3: ASSYYGKSTDTQY; length: 13; V: TRBV6-5; J: TRBJ2-3
CDR3: ASSLLLATYNEQF; length: 13; V: TRBV7-9; J: TRBJ2-1
CDR3: ASSPSMGTDTQY; length: 12; V: TRBV19; J: TRBJ2-3
CDR3: ASSFSRQKTTGAF; length: 13; V: TRBV28; J: TRBJ1-1
CDR3: SVVAGGRSDTQY; length: 12; V: TRBV29-1; J: TRBJ2-3
CDR3: ASSPRWGDKTQY; length: 12; V: TRBV9; J: TRBJ2-5
CDR3: AWSPFQETQY; length: 10; V: TRBV30; J: TRBJ2-5
CDR3: AWGAMAGDEKLF; length: 12; V: TRBV30; J: TRBJ1-4
CDR3: ASSDGGRERTQY; length: 12; V: TRBV19; J: TRBJ2-3
CDR3: ATTLDTNTEAF; length: 11; V: TRBV15; J: TRBJ1-1
CDR3: ASSSDRGEQY; length: 10; V: TRBV6-2/TRBV6-3; J: TRBJ2-7
CDR3: ASRGDRTNTEAF; length: 12; V: TRBV6-5; J: TRBJ1-1
CDR3: ASSWRTGTSSPDTQY; length: 15; V: TRBV19; J: TRBJ2-3
CDR3: ASRLRQIPYEQY; length: 12; V: TRBV28; J: TRBJ2-7
CDR3: ASSPPLGTDTQY; length: 12; V: TRBV5-4; J: TRBJ2-3
CDR3: ATTTRASGATLAKNIQY; length: 17; V: TRBV24-1; J: TRBJ2-4
CDR3: ASSIQGEQY; length: 9; V: TRBV11-2; J: TRBJ2-7
CDR3: ASRAKSGYT; length: 9; V: TRBV2; J: TRBJ1-2
CDR3: SVRFRDRGSYEQY; length: 13; V: TRBV29-1; J: TRBJ2-7
CDR3: ASSGREGLTTQY; length: 12; V: TRBV2; J: TRBJ2-3
CDR3: ASSPGGTSGVGEQF; length: 14; V: TRBV9; J: TRBJ2-1
CDR3: ASSLDGRDNTQY; length: 12; V: TRBV11-2; J: TRBJ2-3
CDR3: ATSDLRSTDTQY; length: 12; V: TRBV24-1; J: TRBJ2-3
CDR3: ASSEIAGTGSGYT; length: 13; V: TRBV25-1; J: TRBJ1-2
CDR3: ASSSDRDRVYGYT; length: 13; V: TRBV2; J: TRBJ1-2
CDR3: ASSFRGGTYEQY; length: 12; V: TRBV28; J: TRBJ2-7
CDR3: ASSQESLAGVSGELF; length: 15; V: TRBV14; J: TRBJ2-2
CDR3: ASSEAGEALGTQY; length: 13; V: TRBV6-1; J: TRBJ2-5
CDR3: ASRRVTDTQY; length: 10; V: TRBV5-1; J: TRBJ2-3
CDR3: ASSPQGGPETQY; length: 12; V: TRBV18; J: TRBJ2-5